The 23 T cell receptor beta chains below were found in one sample sequenced in a study of T cell responses to AZD1222 COVID-19 vaccine. Produced via immunoSEQ multiplex PCR; TCRdb's table is partial and in-frame only. The sample yields 100,000 to 150,000 clones, under 90% seen once. The specimen comprised peripheral blood, sampled on day 0 of AZD1222 vaccination. The origin of the receptors is an adult in good health.

The chain carries TRBV7-2 and TRBJ1-5; 7 bases map to TRBD1. Germline V CDR1 and CDR2: SGHTA, FQGNSA. J lost 5 bases, V lost 3 bases, and 1 base had no gene match. This CDR3 contains 13 residues. The CDR3 protein is CASSFQGDQPQHF. The DNA for the CDR3 is TGTGCCAGCAGCTTCCAGGGGGATCAGCCCCAGCATTTT.

The sample holds one count of this clone. V is TRBV7-3 and J is TRBJ2-5, with D hard to call. V was cut by 5 bases and J by 5 bases, with 15 bases left in between. Per the germline V gene, CDR1 is SGHTA and CDR2 is FQGTGA. This CDR3 contains 14 residues. CDR3 in DNA: TGTGCCAGCAGCCGACGCGGTGGTCAGGAGACCCAGTACTTC. Protein product: CASSRRGGQETQYF. Using reference TRBV7-3 and TRBJ2-5 for the parts outside the CDR3, the full variable domain is GAGVSQTPSNKVTEKGKYVELRCDPISGHTALYWYRQSLGQGPEFLIYFQGTGAADDSGLPNDRFFAVRPEGSVSTLKIQRTERGDSAVYLCASSRRGGQETQYFGPGTRLLVL.

Here the CDR3 DNA reads TGTGCCAGCAGTCAGGCATTGCAAAACTACGAGCAGTACTTC. Its protein product is CASSQALQNYEQYF. The chain couples TRBV2 to TRBJ2-7; D uncertain. The CDR3 extends over 14 amino acids. In germline, CDR1 is SNHLY, CDR2 FYNNEI. V gave up 5 bases and J gave up 3 bases, with 14 bases separating them.

V usage is TRBV4-2 and J usage is TRBJ2-5, with TRBD2 identical over 9 bases. Losses at the gene ends were 0 bases for V and 5 bases for J; bases not matched to a gene: 7. Per germline, CDR1 LGHNA and CDR2 YNFKEQ. This CDR3 is built from 16 residues. The CDR3 sequence is CASSQEGGGAAETQYF. DNA of the CDR3: TGTGCCAGCAGCCAAGAAGGCGGGGGGGCCGCGGAGACCCAGTACTTC.

DNA of the CDR3: TGTGCCAGTAGTATGGGGATAGCTAATTCACCCCTCCACTTT. Protein product: CASSMGIANSPLHF. The rearrangement uses TRBV19 and TRBJ1-6; D not certain. This CDR3 has 14 amino acids. The V gene lost 3 bases and the J gene lost 6 bases, with 9 bases spanning the gap. Germline V gene lookup returns CDR1 LNHDA and CDR2 SQIVND (reference sequence).

V is TRBV6-1 and J is TRBJ1-4, with 12 bases aligning to TRBD1. Per germline, CDR1 MNHNS and CDR2 SASEGT. J gave up 5 bases and V 4 bases, and 11 bases lay outside the gene matches. This CDR3 spans 18 amino acids. CDR3 sequence (DNA): TGTGCCAGCAGTGCCTGGGGACAGGGGGCGGCTGGGAATGAAAAACTGTTTTTT. It specifies CASSAWGQGAAGNEKLFF.

The V call is TRBV29-1, the J call TRBJ2-1; 8 bases are shared with TRBD2. Germline V lookup: CDR1 SQVTM, CDR2 ANQGSEA. The CDR3 is 12 residues long. CDR3 bases: TGCCCCCCGGTAGGTAGCGGGGATAAGCAGTTCTTC. Its translation: CPPVGSGDKQFF.

This sequence joins TRBV7-9 and TRBJ1-1; D gene unclear. The CDR3 covers 15 residues. V was cut by 5 bases and J by 3 bases, with 16 bases left in between. Germline CDR1 is SEHNR and CDR2 is FQNEAQ (reference sequence). CDR3 region: CASSPTTPGDTEAFF. CDR3 bases: TGTGCCAGCAGCCCCACCACGCCGGGAGACACTGAAGCTTTCTTT.

In this sample, this clone turned up a few times. This chain joins TRBV15 and TRBJ1-5, with D perhaps TRBD1 (6 bases). CDR3 length equals 14 residues. Trimming removed 5 bases at V and 7 bases at J, with 15 bases between. The germline gives CDR1 LNHNV, CDR2 YYDKDF (reference sequence). CDR3 in amino acids: CATSYRGALQPQHF. The CDR3 nucleotides read TGTGCCACCAGCTACCGGGGGGCGCTGCAGCCCCAGCATTTT.

This clone was recorded only once. The chain uses TRBV3-1 (or the pseudogene TRBV3-2) and TRBJ1-1; D not certain. There are 16 residues in the CDR3. Germline CDR1 LGHDT, CDR2 YNNKEL (reference sequence). With 2 bases removed from V and 0 bases from J, the gap between germline ends came to 13 bases. The CDR3 region has the DNA TGTGCCAGCAGCCAAAGTCCCGGGTTCATGAACACTGAAGCTTTCTTT. Protein product: CASSQSPGFMNTEAFF.

The chain carries TRBV15 and TRBJ2-1; tentative D call: TRBD1 (5 bases). The CDR3 sequence is 17 residues long. Germline V gives CDR1 LNHNV, CDR2 YYDKDF (reference sequence). Trimming stripped 0 bases from V and 1 base from J, with 13 bases between. The CDR3 reads CATSRDRARVSYNEQFF. The CDR3 DNA reads as TGTGCCACCAGCAGAGACAGGGCCCGGGTTTCCTACAATGAGCAGTTCTTC.

V and J are TRBV7-2 and TRBJ1-5; 9 bases agree with TRBD1. From germline, CDR1 is SGHTA and CDR2 FQGNSA. With 2 bases clipped from V and 7 bases from J, the junction kept 6 bases outside the gene matches. The CDR3 has 15 residues. CDR3 DNA: TGTGCCAGCAGCTTAAACAGGGGGCCCCGGCAGCCCCAGCATTTT. Protein product: CASSLNRGPRQPQHF.

CDR3 sequence reads: CASSERDYSNQPQHF. CDR3 bases: TGTGCCAGCAGTGAACGGGATTATAGCAATCAGCCCCAGCATTTT. The chain employs TRBV6-1 and TRBJ1-5, with D uncertain. CDR1 is MNHNS, CDR2 SASEGT, per germline. CDR3 length: 15 amino acids. Trimming removed 2 bases from V and 0 bases from J, with 8 bases in between.

This chain links TRBV12-3 or TRBV12-4 with TRBJ2-7; D perhaps matches TRBD1 (5 bases). Trimming pared 3 bases from V and 3 bases from J, leaving 6 bases between. This CDR3 spans 12 amino acids. CDR3 coding DNA: TGTGCCAGCAGTTTGGGGCTCTACGAGCAGTACTTC. Translating it yields CASSLGLYEQYF.

The chain couples TRBV27 to TRBJ1-2, with a possible D match to TRBD1 (5 bases). Germline V lookup: CDR1 MNHEY, CDR2 SMNVEV (reference sequence). Trimming left V 7 bases short and J 5 bases short, with 14 bases between. The CDR3 loop spans 13 amino acids. The CDR3 DNA follows: TGTGCCAGCACCCCCGGGGCCGCGTATGGCTACACCTTC. Translated: CASTPGAAYGYTF.

V usage is TRBV6-5 and J usage is TRBJ2-5, with D perhaps matching TRBD1 or TRBD2 (5 bases each). V lost 8 bases and J 10 bases, leaving 11 bases between the germline ends. The CDR3 is made up of 10 amino acids. The V gene's germline CDR1 is MNHEY and CDR2 SVGAGI. The CDR3 DNA sequence: TGTGCCAGCGGAAGAGGGGACCAGTACTTC. It specifies CASGRGDQYF.

This sequence joins TRBV7-2 and TRBJ1-4; 7 bases map to TRBD1. Germline trimming cut 4 bases from V and 8 bases from J; bases unmatched to any gene: 10. Germline CDR1 reads SGHTA; CDR2 reads FQGNSA. The CDR3 runs to 15 residues. The CDR3 sequence: CASSYRQGGGEKLFF. CDR3 in DNA: TGTGCCAGCAGCTACAGGCAGGGGGGGGGAGAAAAACTGTTTTTT. Full variable domain (outside the CDR3, taken from reference TRBV7-2 and TRBJ1-4): GAGVSQSPSNKVTEKGKDVELRCDPISGHTALYWYRQSLGQGLEFLIYFQGNSAPDKSGLPSDRFSAERTGGSVSTLTIQRTQQEDSAVYLCASSYRQGGGEKLFFGSGTQLSVL.

In its sample, this clone was seen a few times. The chain couples TRBV20-1 to TRBJ1-4, with D unclear. CDR3 size: 13 residues. V was cut by 3 bases and J by 7 bases, with 12 bases left in between. The germline gives CDR1 DFQATT, CDR2 SNEGSKA (reference sequence). As DNA, the CDR3 is TGCAGTGCTAGTCTCGGCAGATTTGAAAAACTGTTTTTT. This translates into CSASLGRFEKLFF.

J is TRBJ1-2 and V is TRBV6-5, with D unresolved. The CDR3 loop spans 13 amino acids. The V end was cut by 3 bases, the J end by 6 bases, with 11 bases between. The germline V gene has CDR1 MNHEY and CDR2 SVGAGI. The CDR3 DNA follows: TGTGCCAGCAGTTATGAGGGCGAGCATGGCTACACCTTC. Amino acid sequence: CASSYEGEHGYTF.

As DNA, the CDR3 is TGTGCCAGTAACTCGAGGGGCAGCTCTAACTATGGCTACACCTTC. It encodes CASNSRGSSNYGYTF. This chain links TRBV19 with TRBJ1-2, with TRBD1 as a possible D gene (5 bases). Germline assignment: CDR1 LNHDA and CDR2 SQIVND (reference sequence). With 7 bases removed from V and 0 bases from J, the gap between germline ends came to 15 bases. This CDR3 has 15 residues. Full variable domain (outside the CDR3, taken from reference TRBV19 and TRBJ1-2): DGGITQSPKYLFRKEGQNVTLSCEQNLNHDAMYWYRQDPGQGLRLIYYSQIVNDFQKGDIAEGYSVSREKKESFPLTVTSAQKNPTAFYLCASNSRGSSNYGYTFGSGTRLTVV.

The gene calls are TRBV4-3 and TRBJ2-2; TRBD2 matches at 7 bases. Unmatched junction bases numbered 7, after V lost 2 bases and J lost 1 base. CDR1 is LGHNA and CDR2 is YSLEER in the germline V gene. The CDR3 has 17 residues. CDR3 residues: CASSQFVGGMNTGELFF. The CDR3 region has the DNA TGCGCCAGCAGCCAATTCGTGGGGGGGATGAACACCGGGGAGCTGTTTTTT.

The CDR3: CASSESGGFRDNEQFF. Here the CDR3 DNA reads TGCGCCAGCAGTGAGTCGGGGGGGTTTAGGGACAATGAGCAGTTCTTC. The chain employs TRBV10-2 and TRBJ2-1, with 7 positions matching TRBD2. V dropped 0 bases and J dropped 5; count of bases not matched to a gene: 7. This CDR3 has 16 amino acids. Germline-derived CDR1 and CDR2 are WSHSY and SAAADI.

The chain joins TRBV7-9 to TRBJ2-6; D possibly corresponds to TRBD1 (6 bases). CDR3 length: 19 amino acids. The ends were cut back, 5 bases at V and 0 bases at J, with 20 bases in the middle. Per the germline V gene, CDR1 is SEHNR and CDR2 is FQNEAQ (reference sequence). CDR3 residues: CASSQGGQRISSGANVLTF. CDR3 in DNA: TGTGCCAGCAGCCAAGGCGGACAGAGGATTAGCTCTGGGGCCAACGTCCTGACTTTC.